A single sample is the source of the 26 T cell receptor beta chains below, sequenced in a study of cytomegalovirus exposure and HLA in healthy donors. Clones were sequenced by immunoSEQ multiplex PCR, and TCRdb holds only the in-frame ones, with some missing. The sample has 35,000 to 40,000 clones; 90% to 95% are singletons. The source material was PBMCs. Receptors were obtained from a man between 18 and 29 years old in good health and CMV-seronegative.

DNA for the CDR3: TGTGCCAGCACCCCCTCGAGGGAGCAGTACTTC. It yields the protein CASTPSREQYF. The chain joins TRBV6-1 to TRBJ2-7; D is uncertain. The germline V gene has CDR1 MNHNS and CDR2 SASEGT. The CDR3 extends over 11 amino acids. Trimming took off 7 bases at V and 7 bases at J, with 11 bases between the two ends.

The CDR3 DNA reads TGTGCCAGCAGGGCAACCCAGGGGAGCGGAAACATTCAGTACTTC. It translates to CASRATQGSGNIQYF. The rearrangement joins TRBV2 to TRBJ2-4; possible D gene TRBD1, 6 bases. This CDR3 has 15 amino acids. V was shortened by 6 bases and J by 6 bases, with 18 bases between the two germline ends. The germline V gene has CDR1 SNHLY and CDR2 FYNNEI. Variable domain in full (rest from reference TRBV2 and TRBJ2-4): EPEVTQTPSHQVTQMGQEVILRCVPISNHLYFYWYRQILGQKVEFLVSFYNNEISEKSEIFDDQFSVERPDGSNFTLKIRSTKLEDSAMYFCASRATQGSGNIQYFGAGTRLSVL.

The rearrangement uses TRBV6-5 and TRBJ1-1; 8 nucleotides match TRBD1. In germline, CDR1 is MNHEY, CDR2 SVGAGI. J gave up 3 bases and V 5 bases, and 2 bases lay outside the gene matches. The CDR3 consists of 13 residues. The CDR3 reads CASSGQGDTEAFF. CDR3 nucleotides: TGTGCCAGCAGTGGACAGGGAGACACTGAAGCTTTCTTT.

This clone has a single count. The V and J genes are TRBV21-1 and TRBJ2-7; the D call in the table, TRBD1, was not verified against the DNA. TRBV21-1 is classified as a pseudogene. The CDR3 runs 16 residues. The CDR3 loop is CASDKPNTRGHHEQYF. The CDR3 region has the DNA TGTGCCAGCGACAAACCGAATACCAGGGGGCACCACGAGCAGTACTTC.

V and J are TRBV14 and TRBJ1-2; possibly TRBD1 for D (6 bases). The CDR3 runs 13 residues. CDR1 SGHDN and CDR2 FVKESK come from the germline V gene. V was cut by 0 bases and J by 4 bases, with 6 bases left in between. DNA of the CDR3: TGTGCCAGCAGCCAAGACAGGGGCTATGGCTACACCTTC. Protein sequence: CASSQDRGYGYTF.

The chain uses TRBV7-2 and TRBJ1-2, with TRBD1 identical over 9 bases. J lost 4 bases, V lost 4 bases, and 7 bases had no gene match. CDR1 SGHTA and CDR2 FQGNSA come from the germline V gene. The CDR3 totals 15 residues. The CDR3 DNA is TGTGCCAGCAGCTCACCGGACAGGGGCGGCTATGGCTACACCTTC. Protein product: CASSSPDRGGYGYTF.

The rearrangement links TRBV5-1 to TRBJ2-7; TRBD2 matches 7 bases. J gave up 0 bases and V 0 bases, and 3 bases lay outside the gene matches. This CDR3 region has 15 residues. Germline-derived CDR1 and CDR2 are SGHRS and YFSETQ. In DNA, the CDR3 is TGCGCCAGCAGCTTGGCTGGCGGGAGCTCCTACGAGCAGTACTTC. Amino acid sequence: CASSLAGGSSYEQYF.

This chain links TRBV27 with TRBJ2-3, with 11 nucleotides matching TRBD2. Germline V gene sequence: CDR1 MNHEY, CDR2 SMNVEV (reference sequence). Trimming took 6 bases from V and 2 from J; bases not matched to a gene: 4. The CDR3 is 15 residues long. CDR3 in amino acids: CASRLSGRDTDTQYF. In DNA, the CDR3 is TGTGCCAGCAGACTTAGCGGGAGGGACACAGATACGCAGTATTTT.

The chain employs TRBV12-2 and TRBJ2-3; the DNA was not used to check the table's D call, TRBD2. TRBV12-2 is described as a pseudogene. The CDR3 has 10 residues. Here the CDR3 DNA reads TGTGCAAGTCGCCTCAAGCCTATACGGTTT. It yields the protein CASRLKPIRF.

The CDR3 is CASSLDGTNNQPQHF. The CDR3 bases are TGCGCCAGCAGCTTGGATGGGACAAACAATCAGCCCCAGCATTTT. This chain joins TRBV5-1 and TRBJ1-5; a possible D gene is TRBD1 (6 bases). V lost 0 bases and J 3 bases, leaving 10 bases between the germline ends. Germline CDR1 SGHRS, CDR2 YFSETQ. This CDR3 is built from 15 residues.

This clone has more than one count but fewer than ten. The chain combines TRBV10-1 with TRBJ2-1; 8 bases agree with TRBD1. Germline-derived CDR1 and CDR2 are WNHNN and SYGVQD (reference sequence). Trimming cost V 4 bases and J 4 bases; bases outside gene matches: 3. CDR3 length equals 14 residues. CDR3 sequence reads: CASSAGGVYNEQFF. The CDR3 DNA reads TGCGCCAGCAGTGCAGGGGGCGTTTACAATGAGCAGTTCTTC.

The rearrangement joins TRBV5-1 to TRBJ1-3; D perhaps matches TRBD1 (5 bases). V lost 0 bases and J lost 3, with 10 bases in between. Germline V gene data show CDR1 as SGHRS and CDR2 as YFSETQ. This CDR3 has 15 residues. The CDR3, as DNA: TGCGCCAGCAGCTTGGGGGGACTCGATGGAAACACCATATATTTT. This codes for CASSLGGLDGNTIYF.

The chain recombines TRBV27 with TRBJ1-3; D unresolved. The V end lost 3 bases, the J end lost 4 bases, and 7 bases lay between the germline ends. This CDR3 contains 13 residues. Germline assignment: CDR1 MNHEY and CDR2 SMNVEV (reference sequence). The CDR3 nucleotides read TGTGCCAGCAGTTTGACGGGGGGAAACACCATATATTTT. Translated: CASSLTGGNTIYF.

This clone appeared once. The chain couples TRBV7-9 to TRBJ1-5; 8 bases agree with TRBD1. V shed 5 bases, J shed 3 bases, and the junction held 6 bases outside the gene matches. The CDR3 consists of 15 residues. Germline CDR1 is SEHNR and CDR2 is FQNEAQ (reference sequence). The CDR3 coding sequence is TGTGCCAGCAGCCTGACAGGGGACGACAATCAGCCCCAGCATTTT. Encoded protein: CASSLTGDDNQPQHF.

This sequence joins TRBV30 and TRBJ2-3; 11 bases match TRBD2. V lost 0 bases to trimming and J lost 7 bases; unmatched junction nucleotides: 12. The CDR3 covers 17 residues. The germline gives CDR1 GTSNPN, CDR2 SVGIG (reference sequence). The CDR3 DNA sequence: TGTGCCTGGAGTGTACGGGGTAGCGGGGGGGCAAAAAATACGCAGTATTTT. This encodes CAWSVRGSGGAKNTQYF.

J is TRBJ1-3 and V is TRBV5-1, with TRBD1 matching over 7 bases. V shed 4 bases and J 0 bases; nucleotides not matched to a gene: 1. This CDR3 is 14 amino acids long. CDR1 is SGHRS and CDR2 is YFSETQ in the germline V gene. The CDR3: CASSRQGSGNTIYF. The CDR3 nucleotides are TGCGCCAGCAGCCGACAGGGCTCTGGAAACACCATATATTTT.

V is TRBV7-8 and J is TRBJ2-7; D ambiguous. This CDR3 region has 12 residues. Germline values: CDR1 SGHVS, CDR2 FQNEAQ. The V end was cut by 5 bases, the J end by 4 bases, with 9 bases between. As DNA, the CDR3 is TGTGCCAGCAGCCCTAGTCCTTACGAGCAGTACTTC. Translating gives CASSPSPYEQYF.

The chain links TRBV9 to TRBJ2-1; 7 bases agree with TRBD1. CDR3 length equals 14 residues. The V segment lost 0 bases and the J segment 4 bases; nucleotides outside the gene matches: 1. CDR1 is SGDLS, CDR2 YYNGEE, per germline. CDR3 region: CASSVGQGYNEQFF. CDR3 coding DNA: TGTGCCAGCAGCGTAGGACAGGGTTACAATGAGCAGTTCTTC.

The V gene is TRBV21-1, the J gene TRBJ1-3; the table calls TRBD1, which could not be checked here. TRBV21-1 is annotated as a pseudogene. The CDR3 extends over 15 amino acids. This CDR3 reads CASPDRGDPGNTIYF. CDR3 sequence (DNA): TGTGCCAGCCCGGACAGGGGCGATCCTGGAAACACCATATATTTT.

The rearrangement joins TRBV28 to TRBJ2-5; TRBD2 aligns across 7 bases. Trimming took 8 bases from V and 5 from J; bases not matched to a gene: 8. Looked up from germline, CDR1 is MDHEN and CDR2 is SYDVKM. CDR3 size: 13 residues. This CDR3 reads CASVTAGRETQYF. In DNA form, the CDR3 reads TGTGCCAGCGTGACAGCGGGACGGGAGACCCAGTACTTC. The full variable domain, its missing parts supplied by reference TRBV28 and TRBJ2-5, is DVKVTQSSRYLVKRTGEKVFLECVQDMDHENMFWYRQDPGLGLRLIYFSYDVKMKEKGDIPEGYSVSREKKERFSLILESASTNQTSMYLCASVTAGRETQYFGPGTRLLVL.

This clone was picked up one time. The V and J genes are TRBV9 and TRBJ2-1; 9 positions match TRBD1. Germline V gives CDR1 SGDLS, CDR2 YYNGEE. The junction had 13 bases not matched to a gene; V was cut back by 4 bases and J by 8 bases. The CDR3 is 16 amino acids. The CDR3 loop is CASSTPRQGTGYEQFF. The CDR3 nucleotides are TGTGCCAGCAGCACTCCCCGCCAGGGGACAGGGTATGAGCAGTTCTTC.

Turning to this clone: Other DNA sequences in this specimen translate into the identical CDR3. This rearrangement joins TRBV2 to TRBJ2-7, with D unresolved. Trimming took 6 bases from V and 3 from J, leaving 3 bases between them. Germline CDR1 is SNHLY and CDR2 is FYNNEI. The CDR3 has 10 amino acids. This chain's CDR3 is CASSLYEQYF. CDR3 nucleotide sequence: TGTGCCAGCAGCCTCTACGAGCAGTACTTC.

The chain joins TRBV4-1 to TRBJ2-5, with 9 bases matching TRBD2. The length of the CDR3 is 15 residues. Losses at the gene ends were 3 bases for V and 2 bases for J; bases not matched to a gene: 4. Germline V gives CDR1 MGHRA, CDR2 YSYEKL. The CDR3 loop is CASSHDLAGQETQYF. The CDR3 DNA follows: TGCGCCAGCAGCCATGATCTAGCGGGGCAAGAGACCCAGTACTTC.

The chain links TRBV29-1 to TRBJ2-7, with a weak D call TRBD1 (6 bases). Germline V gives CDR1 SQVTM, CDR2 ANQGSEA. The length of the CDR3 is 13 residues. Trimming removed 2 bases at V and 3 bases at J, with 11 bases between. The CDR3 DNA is TGCAGCGTTGAACTAGGCAGGGGCTACGAGCAGTACTTC. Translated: CSVELGRGYEQYF.

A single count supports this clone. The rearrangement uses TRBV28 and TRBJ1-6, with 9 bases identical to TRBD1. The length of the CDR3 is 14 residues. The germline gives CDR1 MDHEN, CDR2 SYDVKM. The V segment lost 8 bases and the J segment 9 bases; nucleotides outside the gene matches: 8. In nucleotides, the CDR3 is TGTGCCAGCGGGGGGACAGGGCACGGTTCACCCCTCCACTTT. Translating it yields CASGGTGHGSPLHF.

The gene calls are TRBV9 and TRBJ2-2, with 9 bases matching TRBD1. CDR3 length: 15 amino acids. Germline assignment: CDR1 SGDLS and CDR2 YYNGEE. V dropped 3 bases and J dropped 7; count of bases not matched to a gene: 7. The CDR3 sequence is CASSAKQGAGGELFF. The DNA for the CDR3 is TGTGCCAGCAGCGCAAAACAGGGGGCAGGCGGGGAGCTGTTTTTT.